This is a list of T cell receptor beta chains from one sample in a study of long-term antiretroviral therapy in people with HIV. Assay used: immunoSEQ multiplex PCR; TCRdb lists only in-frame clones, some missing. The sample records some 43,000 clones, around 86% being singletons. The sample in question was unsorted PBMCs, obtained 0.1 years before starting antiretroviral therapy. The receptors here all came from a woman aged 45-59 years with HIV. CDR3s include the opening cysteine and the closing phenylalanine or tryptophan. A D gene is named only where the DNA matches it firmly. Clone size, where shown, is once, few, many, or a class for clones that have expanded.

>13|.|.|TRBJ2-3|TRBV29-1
CSVGQTSTDTQYF
TGCAGCGTCGGACAGACAAGCACAGATACGCAGTATTTT
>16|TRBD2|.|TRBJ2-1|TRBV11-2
CASSLGLQRGYNEQFF
TGTGCCAGCAGCTTAGGGCTCCAGCGGGGGTACAATGAGCAGTTCTTC
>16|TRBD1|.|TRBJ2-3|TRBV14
CASSRDLQGRTDTQYF
TGTGCCAGCAGCCGAGACCTACAGGGGCGCACAGATACGCAGTATTTT
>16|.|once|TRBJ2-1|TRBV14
CASSPLGRGNRQEQFF
TGTGCCAGCAGCCCCCTGGGACGAGGAAATCGGCAGGAGCAGTTCTTC
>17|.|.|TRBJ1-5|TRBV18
CASSPIGLGDSNQPQHF
TGTGCCAGCTCACCAATCGGACTTGGGGATAGCAATCAGCCCCAGCATTTT
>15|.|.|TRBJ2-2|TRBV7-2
CASSPSRVNTGELFF
TGTGCCAGCAGCCCGTCCAGAGTGAACACCGGGGAGCTGTTTTTT
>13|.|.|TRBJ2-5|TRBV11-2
CASSLVYGETQYF
TGTGCCAGCAGCTTAGTTTACGGGGAGACCCAGTACTTC
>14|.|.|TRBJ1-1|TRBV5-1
CASSLEQSNTEAFF
TGCGCCAGCAGCTTGGAACAGTCGAACACTGAAGCTTTCTTT
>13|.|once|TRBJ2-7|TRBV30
CAWSVSQIYEQYF
TGTGCCTGGAGTGTCAGCCAGATCTACGAGCAGTACTTC
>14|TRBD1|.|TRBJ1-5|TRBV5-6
CASSWGQGNQPQHF
TGTGCCAGCAGCTGGGGACAGGGGAATCAGCCCCAGCATTTT
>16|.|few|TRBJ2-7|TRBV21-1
CASSKVHRGPSYEQYF
TGTGCCAGCAGCAAAGTTCACAGGGGGCCCTCCTACGAGCAGTACTTC
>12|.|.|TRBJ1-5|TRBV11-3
CARVRSGQPQHF
TGTGCGAGAGTAAGGTCCGGGCAGCCCCAGCATTTT
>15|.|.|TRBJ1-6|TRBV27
CASSLSEQGNSPLHF
TGTGCCAGCAGTTTGAGTGAACAGGGAAATTCACCCCTCCACTTT
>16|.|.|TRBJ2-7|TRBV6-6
CASSPYPGPRGGEQYF
TGTGCCAGCAGCCCTTACCCGGGGCCCAGAGGTGGTGAGCAGTACTTC
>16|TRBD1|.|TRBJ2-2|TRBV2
CASSPQGAHGTGELFF
TGTGCCAGCAGCCCTCAGGGGGCGCATGGCACCGGGGAGCTGTTTTTT
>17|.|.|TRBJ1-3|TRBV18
CASSPPGTYQGGNTIYF
TGTGCCAGCTCACCACCGGGGACCTACCAAGGGGGAAACACCATATATTTT
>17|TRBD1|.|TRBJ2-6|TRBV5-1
CASSSLTGSNGANVLTF
TGCGCCAGCAGCTCCCTGACAGGGTCTAACGGGGCCAACGTCCTGACTTTC
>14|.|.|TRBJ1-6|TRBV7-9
CASRRDTYNSPLHF
TGTGCCAGCAGGCGTGACACTTATAATTCACCCCTCCACTTT
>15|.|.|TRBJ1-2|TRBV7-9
CASSLVSAGGYGYTF
TGTGCCAGCAGCTTAGTGTCGGCGGGGGGCTATGGCTACACCTTC
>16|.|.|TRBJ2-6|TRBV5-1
CASSLGDFSGANVLTF
TGCGCCAGCAGCTTGGGGGATTTCTCTGGGGCCAACGTCCTGACTTTC
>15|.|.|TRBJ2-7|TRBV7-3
CASSLGQGNSYEQYF
TGTGCCAGCAGCTTAGGGCAGGGTAACTCCTACGAGCAGTACTTC
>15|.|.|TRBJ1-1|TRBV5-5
CATMDRLRGNNVAFF
TGTGCCACCATGGACAGACTTCGGGGTAATAATGTAGCTTTCTTT
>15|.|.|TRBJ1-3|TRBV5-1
CASSLRGGPGNTIYF
TGCGCCAGCAGCCTCCGGGGGGGACCTGGAAACACCATATATTTT
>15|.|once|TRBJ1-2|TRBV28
CASSFPDRTGDGYTF
TGTGCCAGCAGTTTCCCCGACAGGACTGGGGATGGCTACACCTTC
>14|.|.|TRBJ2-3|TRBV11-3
CASSLTSNTDTQYF
TGTGCCAGCAGCTTAACCAGCAACACAGATACGCAGTATTTT
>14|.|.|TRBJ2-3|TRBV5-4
CASSFAGTSDTQYF
TGTGCCAGCAGCTTCGCCGGGACATCGGATACGCAGTATTTT
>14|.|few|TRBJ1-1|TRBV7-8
CASSLGGQGTEAFF
TGTGCCAGCAGCTTAGGGGGGCAGGGGACTGAAGCTTTCTTT
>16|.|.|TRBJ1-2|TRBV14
CASSAPGRRPNYGYTF
TGTGCCAGCAGCGCTCCGGGCAGGCGACCTAACTATGGCTACACCTTC
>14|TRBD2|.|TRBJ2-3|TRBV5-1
CASSISGGADTQYF
TGCGCCAGCAGCATTAGCGGGGGGGCAGATACGCAGTATTTT
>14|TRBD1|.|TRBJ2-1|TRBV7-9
CASGNRGRYNEQFF
TGTGCCAGCGGGAACAGGGGCCGATACAATGAGCAGTTCTTC
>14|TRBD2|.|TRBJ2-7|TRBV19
CASRPSGGGYEQYF
TGTGCCAGTAGACCCAGCGGGGGCGGCTACGAGCAGTACTTC
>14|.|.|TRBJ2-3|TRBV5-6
CASSLVWGTDTQYF
TGTGCCAGCAGCTTGGTCTGGGGCACAGATACGCAGTATTTT
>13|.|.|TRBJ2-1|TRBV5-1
CASSLVSGIGQFF
TGCGCCAGCAGCTTGGTCTCGGGGATCGGGCAGTTCTTC
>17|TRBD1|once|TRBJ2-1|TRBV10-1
CASSGTLRDRSYNEQFF
TGCGCCAGCAGTGGGACGTTACGGGACAGGTCCTACAATGAGCAGTTCTTC
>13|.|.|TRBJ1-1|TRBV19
CASSSTVNTEAFF
TGTGCCAGTAGTTCTACAGTGAACACTGAAGCTTTCTTT
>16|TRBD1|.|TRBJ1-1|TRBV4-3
CASSQAVQAGGTEAFF
TGCGCCAGCAGCCAAGCGGTCCAGGCAGGGGGCACTGAAGCTTTCTTT
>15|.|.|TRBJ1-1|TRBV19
CASSIDLGLNTEAFF
TGTGCCAGTAGTATAGATCTGGGGCTGAACACTGAAGCTTTCTTT
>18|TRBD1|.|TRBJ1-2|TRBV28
CASSPLYGTGGANYGYTF
TGTGCCAGCAGTCCCCTCTATGGGACAGGGGGCGCGAACTATGGCTACACCTTC
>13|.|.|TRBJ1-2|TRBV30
CAWTGTTRYGYTF
TGTGCCTGGACAGGGACCACAAGATATGGCTACACCTTC
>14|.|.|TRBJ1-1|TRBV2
CASSEAQKNTEAFF
TGTGCCAGCAGTGAAGCACAGAAGAACACTGAAGCTTTCTTT
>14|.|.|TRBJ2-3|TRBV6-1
CASSEGPWEDTQYF
TGTGCCAGCAGTGAAGGACCCTGGGAAGATACGCAGTATTTT
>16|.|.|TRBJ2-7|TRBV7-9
CASSLVVGLASYEQYF
TGTGCCAGCAGCTTAGTCGTAGGCCTGGCCTCCTACGAGCAGTACTTC
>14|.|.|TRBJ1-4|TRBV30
CAWSMGGSNEKLFF
TGTGCCTGGTCCATGGGGGGATCTAATGAAAAACTGTTTTTT
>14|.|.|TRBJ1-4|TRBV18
CASSPSGSNEKLFF
TGTGCCAGCTCACCCTCCGGGTCTAATGAAAAACTGTTTTTT
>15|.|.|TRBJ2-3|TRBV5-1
CASSFGASSTDTQYF
TGCGCCAGCAGCTTTGGAGCCTCTAGCACAGATACGCAGTATTTT
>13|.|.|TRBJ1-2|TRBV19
CASSIIANYGYTF
TGTGCCAGTAGTATAATAGCTAACTATGGCTACACCTTC
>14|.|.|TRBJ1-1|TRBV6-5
CASSYNEANTEAFF
TGTGCCAGCAGTTATAATGAAGCCAACACTGAAGCTTTCTTT
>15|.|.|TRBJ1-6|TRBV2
CASSEFPVSSSPLHF
TGTGCCAGCAGTGAATTTCCAGTAAGTTCTTCACCCCTCCACTTT